Listed below are T cell receptor beta chains from one sample, sequenced in a study of T cell clones after liver transplantation. Generated by immunoSEQ multiplex PCR, the TCRdb table keeps only in-frame clones and is missing some. The sample records over 15,000 clones, over 75% being singletons. Material: CD8+ T cells from blood, obtained less than 50 months after liver transplant. All receptors derive from a human patient who received a liver transplant. Some T cells may be transferred from the graft donor. Each CDR3 is given with its conserved first and last residue. D genes are given only for firm matches. Clone size is not always given. Where it is, it says once, few, many or a class for expanded clones.

>TRBD2|TRBV11-2|many|TRBJ2-3
TGTGCCAGCAGCTTAGAACTAGCGGGAGATACGCAGTATTTT
CASSLELAGDTQYF
>.|TRBV4-2|.|TRBJ2-3
TGTGCCAGCAGCCAAGTGGTTTCTAGCACAGATACGCAGTATTTT
CASSQVVSSTDTQYF
>TRBD2|TRBV5-8|.|TRBJ2-1
TGTGCCAGCAGCGCCCGACTAGCGGCATCCTACAATGAGCAGTTCTTC
CASSARLAASYNEQFF
>TRBD1|TRBV6-4|.|TRBJ1-5
TGTGCCACCCAAGAAAAGGTCGGCAGGGGGGATGATTATCAGCCCCAGCATTTT
CATQEKVGRGDDYQPQHF
>.|TRBV12-5|.|TRBJ2-1
TGTGCTAGTGGTTTTAAGTTGACAGATAGCTCCTACAATGAGCAGTTCTTC
CASGFKLTDSSYNEQFF
>.|TRBV6-1|.|TRBJ1-5
TGTGCCAGCAGTTTAGTACAGGGCAATCAGCCCCAGCATTTT
CASSLVQGNQPQHF
>.|TRBV14|.|TRBJ2-3
TGTGCCAGCAGCCAAGAGGCTTATACAGATACGCAGTATTTT
CASSQEAYTDTQYF
>.|TRBV27|.|TRBJ1-1
TGTGCCAGCAGTTTATCAGGCGGCGGGGACACTGAAGCTTTCTTT
CASSLSGGGDTEAFF
>.|TRBV6-5|.|TRBJ2-7
TGTGCCAGCAGTTACGGTAGCCCCTACGAGCAGTACTTC
CASSYGSPYEQYF
>.|TRBV5-7|.|TRBJ1-6
TGTGCCAGCAGCGCCCAGGGTTCCAATTCACCCCTCCACTTT
CASSAQGSNSPLHF
>.|TRBV7-9|.|TRBJ1-1
TGTGCCAGCAGCTTAGTTCGGGGGTACACTGAAGCTTTCTTT
CASSLVRGYTEAFF
>.|TRBV7-9|.|TRBJ1-1
TGTGCCAGCAGCTTAGTCTCGGGAACTGAAGCTTTCTTT
CASSLVSGTEAFF
>TRBD2|TRBV13|.|TRBJ2-1
TGTGCCAGCAGCTCACTAGCGGGGGGGAACAATGAGCAGTTCTTC
CASSSLAGGNNEQFF
>.|TRBV4-1|.|TRBJ1-5
TGCGCTAGCAGCCAATCGCTGGCAGATAGCAATCAGCCCCAGCATTTT
CASSQSLADSNQPQHF
>.|TRBV28|.|TRBJ2-5
TGTGCCAGCAGTTCCTCCAGGAGGAACAGAGAGACCCAGTACTTC
CASSSSRRNRETQYF
>TRBD2|TRBV2|.|TRBJ2-7
TGTGCCAGCAGTGGGCTAGCGGGGATCTACGAGCAGTACTTC
CASSGLAGIYEQYF
>TRBD1|TRBV5-4|.|TRBJ2-7
TGCGCCAGCAGCCAAGAAGGGACAGCTACCTACGAGCAGTACTTC
CASSQEGTATYEQYF
>TRBD2|TRBV4-2|.|TRBJ2-1
TGTGCCAGCAGCACTAGCGGCAACAATGAGCAGTTCTTC
CASSTSGNNEQFF
>TRBD1|TRBV7-2|.|TRBJ1-1
TGTGCCAGCAGCACGACAGGGTTCAGCACTGAAGCTTTCTTT
CASSTTGFSTEAFF
>.|TRBV21-1|.|TRBJ1-4
TGTGCCAGCAGCAAACGTCCCGAAGAGACAGGAAATGAAAAACTGTTTTTT
CASSKRPEETGNEKLFF
>TRBD2|TRBV2|.|TRBJ2-7
TGTGCCAGCAGTGTAGGCCCAGCGGGAGTAGGCGAGCAGTACTTC
CASSVGPAGVGEQYF
>.|TRBV10-3|.|TRBJ1-2
TGTGCCATCAGTGAGGGTATGCTTAGCTATGGCTACACCTTC
CAISEGMLSYGYTF
>TRBD1|TRBV5-1|once|TRBJ2-6
TGCGCCAGCAGCCCCTCAGGGGGCTCTGGGGCCAACGTCCTGACTTTC
CASSPSGGSGANVLTF
>TRBD2|TRBV27|.|TRBJ2-3
TGTGCCAGCAGTTTTACTAGCGGGCTTAACACAGATACGCAGTATTTT
CASSFTSGLNTDTQYF
>TRBD2|TRBV27|.|TRBJ2-3
TGTGCCAGCAGTCCCCTTAGCGGGAGAGGAGATACGCAGTATTTT
CASSPLSGRGDTQYF
>TRBD1|TRBV13|.|TRBJ1-2
TGTGCCAGCAGCTCTAGAGCAGGGGGCGCTCTCTATGGCTACACCTTC
CASSSRAGGALYGYTF
>TRBD2|TRBV6-4|.|TRBJ2-3
TGTGCCACTGCGCGAGCGGGAGACGGCACAGATACGCAGTATTTT
CATARAGDGTDTQYF
>.|TRBV5-5|.|TRBJ2-7
TGTGCCAGCAGCTTGGGTGGGGGTGCCCACGAGCAGTACTTC
CASSLGGGAHEQYF
>.|TRBV4-3|.|TRBJ2-7
TGCGCCAGCAGCCCGGGTCTTAAAGTAAGCTCCTACGAGCAGTACTTC
CASSPGLKVSSYEQYF
>TRBD1|TRBV9|.|TRBJ1-2
TGTGCCAGCGGCAAGGGACAGCTTTTGAACTATGGCTACACCTTC
CASGKGQLLNYGYTF
>TRBD1|TRBV27|.|TRBJ1-2
TGTGCCAGCAGTTCCGGACAGGGGAGGAGGGGCTACACCTTC
CASSSGQGRRGYTF
>TRBD1|TRBV10-3|.|TRBJ1-6
TGTGCCATCAGTGAGAGTCGGGGAGGGGGCTCGACTCCCCTCCACTTT
CAISESRGGGSTPLHF
>.|TRBV4-1|.|TRBJ2-7
TGCGCCAGCAGCCAACGGGACGGCTACGAGCAGTACTTC
CASSQRDGYEQYF
>.|TRBV6-6|.|TRBJ1-4
TGTGCCAGCAGTTACTCCGGCAATGAAAAACTGTTTTTT
CASSYSGNEKLFF
>.|TRBV7-2|.|TRBJ2-7
TGTGCCAGCAGCTTACTAGCAGCAATAACCTACGAGCAGTACTTC
CASSLLAAITYEQYF
>.|TRBV7-3|.|TRBJ2-7
TGTGCCAGCAGCCACGGGACGGGCAAGCAGTACTTC
CASSHGTGKQYF
>.|TRBV14|.|TRBJ1-1
TGTGCCAGCAGCCAGTCTTGGGGGACGACTGAAGCTTTCTTT
CASSQSWGTTEAFF
>.|TRBV29-1|.|TRBJ2-7
TGCAGCGTTGTTCGTTCAGTGTACGTGGACGAGCAGTACTTC
CSVVRSVYVDEQYF
>.|TRBV5-4|.|TRBJ2-7
TGTGCCAGCAGCCTTGAGCAGGGCGAGCAGTACTTC
CASSLEQGEQYF
>.|TRBV5-6|.|TRBJ1-1
TGTGCCAGCAGCTTGTCCGGGGGCACTGAAGCTTTCTTT
CASSLSGGTEAFF
>.|TRBV5-4|.|TRBJ1-1
TGTGCCAGCAGCCCTGGACGCCTGGGTCAGAACACTGAAGCTTTCTTT
CASSPGRLGQNTEAFF
>.|TRBV27|.|TRBJ2-3
TGTGCCAGCAGCGGGAGTACAGATACGCAGTATTTT
CASSGSTDTQYF
>TRBD1|TRBV4-2|few|TRBJ2-7
TGTGCCAGCAGCCACGACAGGGATGGCTACGAGCAGTACTTC
CASSHDRDGYEQYF
>.|TRBV19|.|TRBJ2-7
TGTGCCAGTAGTCCCTCCCCAGGGGTCTCGCTCGAGCAGTACTTC
CASSPSPGVSLEQYF
>TRBD2|TRBV7-2|.|TRBJ2-3
TGTGCCAGCAGCTTGACTAGCGGGGGGTTGGGAGATACGCAGTATTTT
CASSLTSGGLGDTQYF